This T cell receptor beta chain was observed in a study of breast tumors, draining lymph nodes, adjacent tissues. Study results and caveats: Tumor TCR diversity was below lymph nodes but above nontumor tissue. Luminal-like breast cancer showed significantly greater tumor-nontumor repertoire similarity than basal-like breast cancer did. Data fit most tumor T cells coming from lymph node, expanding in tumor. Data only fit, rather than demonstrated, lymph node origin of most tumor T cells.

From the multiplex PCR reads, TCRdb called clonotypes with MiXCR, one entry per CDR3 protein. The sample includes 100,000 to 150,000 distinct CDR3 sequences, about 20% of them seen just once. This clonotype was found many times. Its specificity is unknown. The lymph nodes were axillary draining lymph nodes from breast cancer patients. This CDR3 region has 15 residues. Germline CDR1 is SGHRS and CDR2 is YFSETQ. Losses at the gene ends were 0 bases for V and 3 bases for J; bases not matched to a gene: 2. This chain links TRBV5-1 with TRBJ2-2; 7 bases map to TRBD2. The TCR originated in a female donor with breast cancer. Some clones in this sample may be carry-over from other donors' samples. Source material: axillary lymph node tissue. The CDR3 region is CASSLVRGDTGELFF. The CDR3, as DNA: TGCGCCAGCAGCTTGGTTCGGGGGGACACCGGGGAGCTGTTTTTT.